This T cell receptor (beta chain) was recorded in a study of tissue T cells after allogeneic stem cell transplantation. Study-wide results and caveats: Sampling depth was limited, and the cohort was small and clinically varied. Anatomically similar tissues had similar TCR repertoires within each patient.

Comment on this clone: Its target is not known. Here the gene names and germline are mouse.

The sample's time point: mouse harvest day 7 after allogeneic transplant. Tail vein injection delivered 10^7 T-cell-depleted bone marrow cells and 10^6 splenic CD5+ T cells. Using immunoSEQ multiplex PCR, the repertoire was profiled, and TCRdb retains in-frame clones only, with some absent. The sample lists roughly 1,200 clones, about 54% occurring once. This receptor was obtained from a female BALB/c mouse given C57BL/6 T cells with graft-versus-host disease after an allogeneic hematopoietic cell transplant. Input material: liver tissue.

CDR3 sequence: CASSMGSEVFF. The part of the CDR3 DNA that was read is TGTGCCAGCAGTATGGGGTCAGAAGTCTTC. The gene calls are TRBV19 and TRBJ1-1, with D unresolved. The read finishes 1 residue shy of the CDR3 end, and the germline J gene is used to complete it. This CDR3 region has 11 residues. Germline assignment: CDR1 FNHDT and CDR2 SITEND (reference sequence). Trimming cost V 2 bases and J 6 bases, with 5 bases left between them. The full variable domain, completed using reference TRBV19 and TRBJ1-1, is GGIITQTPKFLIGQEGQKLTLKCQQNFNHDTMYWYRQDSGKGLRLIYYSITENDLQKGDLSEGYDASREKKSSFSLTVTSAQKNEMAVFLCASSMGSEVFFGKGTRLTVV.